Detailed here is one TCR beta chain. The target antigen is unknown. This entry comes from a study of monozygotic twins with cystic fibrosis. Study details: With about 15 PCR cycles, barcoded libraries came from about 3 micrograms of fragmented DNA. General observations from the study: V usage most resembled the co-twin in 13 of 16 pairs. Low clonality (median roughly 0.01) suggested a mostly naive repertoire. Monozygotic CF twin pairs shared significantly more nucleotide-identical clonotypes than unrelated CF individuals did.

CDR3 length equals 16 residues. Trimming pared 3 bases from V and 0 bases from J, leaving 14 bases between. Germline CDR1 MDHEN, CDR2 SYDVKM. Assay: immunoSEQ multiplex PCR; the TCRdb copy retains only in-frame clones and omits some. The top ten hold under 1% of the sample, which has over 25,000 clones, around 90% seen once. The sequencing sample was made of blood. The V and J genes are TRBV28 and TRBJ1-1; the D gene is possibly TRBD1 (5 bases). The sequence came from a girl aged 2 to 10 with cystic fibrosis. CDR3 protein: CASSFRVGRMNTEAFF. CDR3 bases: TGTGCCAGCAGTTTCCGCGTGGGGCGGATGAACACTGAAGCTTTCTTT. The variable domain in full, completed from reference TRBV28 and TRBJ1-1, reads DVKVTQSSRYLVKRTGEKVFLECVQDMDHENMFWYRQDPGLGLRLIYFSYDVKMKEKGDIPEGYSVSREKKERFSLILESASTNQTSMYLCASSFRVGRMNTEAFFGQGTRLTVV.